Described below is a single T cell receptor beta chain sequence and its context. Its antigen is not identified. The assay was immunoSEQ multiplex PCR, and TCRdb's table has in-frame clones only and misses some. Among approximately 64,000 clones, 75% to 95% were seen once, and the ten largest hold approximately 6.3%. The record originates from a study of T cell responses to AZD1222 COVID-19 vaccine. The study's findings and limits: Donors, mostly white British, included more females; clonal diversity was possibly underestimated. Targets within unmutated variant regions were reportedly found for nearly half of spike-specific TCRs. Of the AZD1222 recipients, only 6 or 7 were seropositive at baseline. Spike was spanned by vaccine-associated CD4 TCRs, which were dominant at 160-218 and 743-854.

CDR3 size: 13 residues. Germline-derived CDR1 and CDR2 are SGHAT and FQNNGV. Unmatched junction bases numbered 5, after V lost 5 bases and J lost 7 bases. The source material was peripheral blood, sampled 28 days after the second dose of the MenACWY control vaccine. The clonotype comes from an adult who received the MenACWY meningococcal vaccine as a control. The V call is TRBV11-2, the J call TRBJ2-7; 10 nucleotides match TRBD2. The CDR3 nucleotides read TGTGCCAGCAGCCGTAGCGGGGGGAAGGAGCAGTACTTC. Protein product: CASSRSGGKEQYF.